A single sample gave rise to the 24 T cell receptor beta chains below, sequenced in a study of identical twins. TCRdb fed the 5' RACE reads into MiXCR, producing one record per CDR3 protein. The repertoire holds about 240,000 distinct CDR3 sequences, with 8% to 11% as singletons. Input material: memory T cells sorted from blood. All receptors come from a man in his fifties in good health.

This clonotype was seen only a few times. J is TRBJ1-2 and V is TRBV27; 11 bases line up with TRBD1. From germline, CDR1 is MNHEY and CDR2 SMNVEV (reference sequence). This CDR3 has 15 amino acids. The ends lost 5 bases at V and 8 bases at J; junction bases unmatched: 10. The CDR3 DNA sequence: TGTGCCAGCAGTACCCCCGGGACAGGGGGGAAGGGCTACACCTTC. Residues: CASSTPGTGGKGYTF.

This sequence joins TRBV12-3 or TRBV12-4 and TRBJ2-1, with TRBD2 as a possible D gene (7 bases). V was pared by 6 bases and J by 9 bases, with 12 bases between. The CDR3 is 12 residues long. The DNA for the CDR3 is TGTGCCAGCAGCCGGGCGGGGGCTGAGCAGTTCTTC. This sequence encodes CASSRAGAEQFF.

At least ten counts were recorded for this clonotype. The chain combines TRBV6-2 or TRBV6-3 with TRBJ2-1; D uncertain. The germline V and J ends were trimmed by 3 bases and 3 bases, with 12 bases remaining between them. CDR3 length equals 15 residues. Germline V CDR1 and CDR2: MNHEY, SVGEGT. The chain's CDR3 is CASSYGVGDYNEQFF. CDR3 nucleotides: TGTGCCAGCAGTTATGGAGTTGGGGACTACAATGAGCAGTTCTTC.

This clonotype was seen a handful of times. V is TRBV2 and J is TRBJ2-1; D gene uncertain. Trimming took 6 bases from V and 6 from J, leaving 12 bases between them. This CDR3 is built from 13 residues. CDR1 and CDR2 (germline): SNHLY, FYNNEI. The DNA for the CDR3 is TGTGCCAGCAGGGTAGGATCGGCCAATGAGCAGTTCTTC. This sequence encodes CASRVGSANEQFF.

This chain links TRBV4-2 with TRBJ2-7; D perhaps matches TRBD2 (5 bases). V lost 3 bases, J lost 6 bases, and 18 bases lay in between. In germline, CDR1 is LGHNA, CDR2 YNFKEQ. This CDR3 region has 15 residues. CDR3 sequence reads: CASSQERTGLGEQYF. The CDR3 DNA reads as TGTGCCAGCAGCCAGGAAAGGACTGGGCTAGGCGAGCAGTACTTC.

The chain combines TRBV6-1 with TRBJ2-5; D remains ambiguous. Deletions cut 6 bases from V and 4 bases from J, with 18 bases between. The CDR3 contains 15 residues. CDR1 and CDR2 from the germline V gene are MNHNS and SASEGT. DNA for the CDR3: TGTGCCAGCAGCCACCGGGCTGGGATTCCAGAGACCCAGTACTTC. It specifies CASSHRAGIPETQYF.

This sequence joins TRBV6-2 or TRBV6-3 and TRBJ1-2; 10 bases agree with TRBD1. The CDR3 has 15 residues. The ends lost 6 bases at V and 4 bases at J; junction bases unmatched: 8. CDR1 and CDR2 from the germline V gene are MNHEY and SVGEGT. The CDR3, as DNA: TGTGCCAGCAGCGCCTCCGGGACAGGGGCCTATGGCTACACCTTC. Its protein product is CASSASGTGAYGYTF.

This clonotype appeared many times. The V call is TRBV27, the J call TRBJ2-2; 7 bases align to TRBD2. Unmatched junction bases numbered 15, after V lost 2 bases and J lost 0 bases. CDR3 length equals 20 residues. CDR1 and CDR2 from the germline V gene are MNHEY and SMNVEV (reference sequence). The CDR3 loop is CASSLRPVLRGSTNTGELFF. Written as DNA, the CDR3 is TGTGCCAGCAGTTTACGGCCCGTATTGCGCGGGAGCACGAACACCGGGGAGCTGTTTTTT.

The chain employs TRBV11-2 and TRBJ2-7, with TRBD1 identical over 7 bases. Trimming removed 7 bases from V and 2 bases from J; junction bases left unmatched: 2. The CDR3 sequence is 12 residues long. The V gene's germline CDR1 is SGHAT and CDR2 FQNNGV. The CDR3 protein is CASTTGAYEQYF. Here the CDR3 DNA reads TGTGCCAGCACCACAGGGGCCTACGAGCAGTACTTC.

This clonotype came up many times. The V call is TRBV9, the J call TRBJ1-4; possible D gene TRBD1, 6 bases. The germline V and J ends were trimmed by 2 bases and 5 bases, with 10 bases remaining between them. Germline CDR1 is SGDLS and CDR2 is YYNGEE. There are 14 residues in the CDR3. The CDR3 here is CASSVAQGNEKLFF. In DNA form, the CDR3 reads TGTGCCAGCAGCGTCGCACAGGGCAATGAAAAACTGTTTTTT.

The V call is TRBV6-4, the J call TRBJ1-1; D is possibly TRBD1 (6 bases). The V gene lost 8 bases and the J gene lost 1 base, with 11 bases spanning the gap. This CDR3 region has 13 residues. The germline gives CDR1 MRHNA, CDR2 SNTAGT. The CDR3 reads CASSTGRNTEAFF. The CDR3, as DNA: TGTGCCAGCTCTACAGGGCGGAACACTGAAGCTTTCTTT.

This clonotype was counted ten times or more. This chain links TRBV5-1 with TRBJ2-1, with 12 nucleotides matching TRBD2. CDR1 SGHRS and CDR2 YFSETQ come from the germline V gene. The V segment lost 4 bases and the J segment 5 bases; nucleotides outside the gene matches: 7. This CDR3 spans 16 amino acids. Here the CDR3 DNA reads TGCGCCAGCAGCCTCGGACTAGCGGGGAACAACAATGAGCAGTTCTTC. Protein sequence: CASSLGLAGNNNEQFF. Full variable domain (missing parts from reference TRBV5-1 and TRBJ2-1): KAGVTQTPRYLIKTRGQQVTLSCSPISGHRSVSWYQQTPGQGLQFLFEYFSETQRNKGNFPGRFSGRQFSNSRSEMNVSTLELGDSALYLCASSLGLAGNNNEQFFGPGTRLTVL.

V usage is TRBV20-1 and J usage is TRBJ1-4; D is unclear. V lost 7 bases, J lost 0 bases, and 12 bases lay in between. Germline V gene lookup returns CDR1 DFQATT and CDR2 SNEGSKA (reference sequence). The CDR3 loop spans 14 amino acids. CDR3 sequence: CSVLDTATNEKLFF. As DNA, the CDR3 is TGCAGTGTTCTCGACACCGCAACTAATGAAAAACTGTTTTTT.

The gene calls are TRBV7-2 and TRBJ2-5; D may be TRBD2 (5 bases). CDR1 SGHTA and CDR2 FQGNSA come from the germline V gene. The CDR3 has 15 residues. Trimming took 6 bases from V and 4 from J, leaving 18 bases between them. Here the CDR3 DNA reads TGTGCCAGCAGTAAAACGGGGATATGGGGAGAGACCCAGTACTTC. The encoded protein is CASSKTGIWGETQYF.

This clonotype came up many times. V usage is TRBV10-3 and J usage is TRBJ2-1, with 9 bases aligning to TRBD2. The germline V gene encodes CDR1 ENHRY and CDR2 SYGVKD. Trimming removed 5 bases from V and 6 bases from J; junction bases left unmatched: 5. The CDR3 spans 14 residues. The DNA for the CDR3 is TGTGCCATCAGTCGAGCGGGAGGAGGCAATGAGCAGTTCTTC. Translated: CAISRAGGGNEQFF.

This clonotype was recorded many times. The chain recombines TRBV5-1 with TRBJ2-7; D unclear. CDR3 length: 15 residues. The V gene lost 0 bases and the J gene lost 0 bases, with 10 bases spanning the gap. Looked up from germline, CDR1 is SGHRS and CDR2 is YFSETQ. CDR3 nucleotide sequence: TGCGCCAGCAGCTTGGGGGGTCGGAGCTCCTACGAGCAGTACTTC. It translates to CASSLGGRSSYEQYF.

The CDR3 spells CASSVGESGELFF. The CDR3 nucleotides read TGTGCCAGCTCCGTGGGGGAGTCCGGGGAGCTGTTTTTT. The chain has TRBV11-1 and TRBJ2-2; either TRBD1 or TRBD2 may supply D (5 bases each). The CDR3 contains 13 residues. Trimming removed 8 bases at V and 6 bases at J, with 13 bases between. Germline lookup yields CDR1 SGHAT and CDR2 FQDESV (reference sequence).

This clonotype appeared many times. The rearrangement uses TRBV6-5 and TRBJ2-7; D is ambiguous. Trimming shortened V by 2 bases and J by 3 bases, and 14 bases separated the two germline ends. Germline assignment: CDR1 MNHEY and CDR2 SVGAGI. There are 15 residues in the CDR3. CDR3 DNA sequence: TGTGCCAGCAGTTACGCGGCAGGCGGCCTCTACGAGCAGTACTTC. Protein sequence: CASSYAAGGLYEQYF.

This clonotype was counted only a few times. This sequence joins TRBV7-2 and TRBJ1-2, with D possibly matching TRBD1 (5 bases). The germline V gene has CDR1 SGHTA and CDR2 FQGNSA. V lost 5 bases and J 8 bases, leaving 15 bases between the germline ends. This CDR3 contains 13 residues. The CDR3 region is CASSPWGPRGYTF. As DNA, the CDR3 is TGTGCCAGCAGCCCCTGGGGCCCTCGAGGCTACACCTTC.

The V call is TRBV7-8, the J call TRBJ2-1; D might be TRBD2 (6 bases). Trimming took off 1 base at V and 0 bases at J, with 10 bases between the two ends. Germline loops: CDR1 SGHVS, CDR2 FQNEAQ. There are 16 residues in the CDR3. The CDR3 region is CASSLVGGNSYNEQFF. As DNA, the CDR3 is TGTGCCAGCAGCTTAGTGGGGGGAAACTCCTACAATGAGCAGTTCTTC. Looking up the rest from reference TRBV7-8 and TRBJ2-1 gives the full variable domain: GAGVSQSPRYKVAKRGQDVALRCDPISGHVSLFWYQQALGQGPEFLTYFQNEAQLDKSGLPSDRFFAERPEGSVSTLKIQRTQQEDSAVYLCASSLVGGNSYNEQFFGPGTRLTVL.

Ten or more counts support this clonotype. The genes are TRBV20-1 and TRBJ2-7, with 7 bases matching TRBD2. V was clipped by 6 bases and J by 1 base; unmatched bases: 6. Germline loops: CDR1 DFQATT, CDR2 SNEGSKA (reference sequence). The length of the CDR3 is 13 residues. CDR3 sequence (DNA): TGCAGTGCCCAGGGACTAAGTTCCTACGAGCAGTACTTC. It codes for CSAQGLSSYEQYF.

This clonotype has ten or more counts. The rearrangement joins TRBV18 to TRBJ2-5; possible D gene TRBD2, 6 bases. Trimming pared 0 bases from V and 5 bases from J, leaving 10 bases between. In germline, CDR1 is KGHSH, CDR2 LQKENI. The CDR3 has 14 amino acids. In DNA form, the CDR3 reads TGTGCCAGCTCACCACCGGAGGAGGGGGAGACCCAGTACTTC. This codes for CASSPPEEGETQYF.

A few counts support this clonotype. The chain links TRBV4-3 to TRBJ2-7; a possible D gene is TRBD2 (5 bases). The CDR3 is 13 amino acids. Germline values: CDR1 LGHNA, CDR2 YSLEER. Deletions cut 1 base from V and 4 bases from J, with 8 bases between. The CDR3 sequence is CASSQGETYEQYF. CDR3 coding DNA: TGCGCCAGCAGCCAAGGGGAGACTTACGAGCAGTACTTC.

This clonotype was seen a handful of times. This rearrangement joins TRBV11-3 to TRBJ1-2, with 8 positions matching TRBD1. The V gene end was trimmed by 0 bases and the J gene end by 2 bases; junction bases not matched to a gene: 2. Looked up from germline, CDR1 is SGHNT and CDR2 is YENEEA. The CDR3 has 15 residues. The CDR3 loop is CASSLDRDRNYGYTF. The CDR3 DNA reads as TGTGCCAGCAGCTTAGATCGGGACAGGAACTATGGCTACACCTTC.